This entry concerns a single T cell receptor beta chain. Germline V gene lookup returns CDR1 MGHDK and CDR2 SYGVNS. Germline trimming cut 6 bases from V and 5 bases from J; bases unmatched to any gene: 4. The CDR3 extends over 14 amino acids. This record belongs to a study of CD8 T cells in Susac syndrome. It was with random hexamers that roughly 0.45 to 1 ug RNA was reverse transcribed. The immunoSEQ assay covered 54 Vbeta and 13 Jbeta segments for CDR3. A single record per CDR3 protein comes from TCRdb applying MiXCR to the immunoSEQ multiplex PCR reads. The sample records around 200,000 distinct CDR3 sequences, 95% being singletons. The healthy controls were matched to patients by age and sex.

The sequencing input was CD4+ T cells from PBMCs. The clonotype comes from a human donor in good health. This chain joins TRBV25-1 and TRBJ2-5, with TRBD1 identical over 12 bases. The CDR3: CASRGQGAWETQYF. The CDR3 region has the DNA TGTGCCAGCAGGGGACAGGGGGCTTGGGAGACCCAGTACTTC. The entire variable domain, with the rest obtained from reference TRBV25-1 and TRBJ2-5, is as follows: EADIYQTPRYLVIGTGKKITLECSQTMGHDKMYWYQQDPGMELHLIHYSYGVNSTEKGDLSSESTVSRIRTEHFPLTLESARPSHTSQYLCASRGQGAWETQYFGPGTRLLVL.